This paragraph reports one T cell receptor (beta chain). Its matching antigen is unknown. Method: immunoSEQ multiplex PCR; TCRdb's copy keeps in-frame clones and lacks some. Counted here are approximately 150,000 clones, under 95% occurring once; the ten biggest clones make up roughly 2%. The germline V and J ends were trimmed by 1 base and 5 bases, with 6 bases remaining between them. The CDR3 loop spans 13 amino acids. Germline lookup yields CDR1 MNHEY and CDR2 SMNVEV (reference sequence). The data originate from a study of T cell responses to AZD1222 COVID-19 vaccine. Study-wide results and caveats: White British ancestry dominated among donors, who included more females, and clonal diversity was possibly underestimated. It was only after the peak T cell response that any repertoires were sampled. The CD4 TCRs associated with vaccination extended across spike and predominated at 160-218 and 743-854.

Second-dose intervals of approximately 4 or approximately 12 weeks were pooled. The TCR comes from an adult who received the AZD1222 COVID-19 vaccine. This sequence joins TRBV27 and TRBJ2-1; tentatively, D is TRBD1 or TRBD2 (5 bases each). Here the sequenced sample was peripheral blood, taken 28 days after the second AZD1222 dose. The CDR3 bases are TGTGCCAGCAGTTTATGGGACCACAATGAGCAGTTCTTC. Its protein product is CASSLWDHNEQFF.